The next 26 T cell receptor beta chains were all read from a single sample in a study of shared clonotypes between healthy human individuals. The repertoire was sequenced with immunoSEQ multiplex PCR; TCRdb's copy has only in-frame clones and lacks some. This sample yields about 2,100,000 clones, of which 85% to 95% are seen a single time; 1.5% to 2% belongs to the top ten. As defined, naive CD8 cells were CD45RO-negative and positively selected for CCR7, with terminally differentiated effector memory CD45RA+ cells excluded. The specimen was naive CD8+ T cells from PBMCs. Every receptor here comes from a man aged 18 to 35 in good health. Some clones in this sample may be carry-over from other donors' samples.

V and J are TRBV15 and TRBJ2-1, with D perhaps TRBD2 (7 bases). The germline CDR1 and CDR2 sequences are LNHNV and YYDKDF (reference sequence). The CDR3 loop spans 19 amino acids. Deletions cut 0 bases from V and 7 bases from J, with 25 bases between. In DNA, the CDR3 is TGTGCCACCAGCAGAGATTTTGGGGGGGCGGACGCGTTGGGGAATGAGCAGTTCTTC. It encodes CATSRDFGGADALGNEQFF.

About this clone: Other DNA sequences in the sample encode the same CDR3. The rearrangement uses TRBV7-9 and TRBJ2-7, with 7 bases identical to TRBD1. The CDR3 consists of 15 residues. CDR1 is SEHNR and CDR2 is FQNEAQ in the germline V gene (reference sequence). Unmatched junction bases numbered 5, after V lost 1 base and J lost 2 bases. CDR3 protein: CASSLGDRVTYEQYF. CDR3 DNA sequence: TGTGCCAGCAGCTTAGGTGACAGGGTTACCTACGAGCAGTACTTC.

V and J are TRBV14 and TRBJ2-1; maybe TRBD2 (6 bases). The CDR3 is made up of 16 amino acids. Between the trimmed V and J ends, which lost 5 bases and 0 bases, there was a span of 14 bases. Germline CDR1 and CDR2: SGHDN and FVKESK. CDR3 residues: CASSTGLPYSYNEQFF. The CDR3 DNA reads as TGTGCCAGCAGCACGGGACTCCCTTACTCCTACAATGAGCAGTTCTTC.

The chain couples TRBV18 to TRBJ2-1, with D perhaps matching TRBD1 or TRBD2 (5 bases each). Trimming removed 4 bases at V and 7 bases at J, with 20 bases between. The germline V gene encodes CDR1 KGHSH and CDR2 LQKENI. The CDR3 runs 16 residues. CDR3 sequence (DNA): TGTGCCAGCTCACAGAGGGACCTCCCCCCGGTAAATGAGCAGTTCTTC. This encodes CASSQRDLPPVNEQFF.

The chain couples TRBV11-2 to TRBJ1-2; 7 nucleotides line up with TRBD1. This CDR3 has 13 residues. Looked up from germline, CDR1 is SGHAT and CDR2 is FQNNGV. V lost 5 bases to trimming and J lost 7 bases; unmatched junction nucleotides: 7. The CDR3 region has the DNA TGTGCCAGCAGCACTACGACAGGGCCTGGCTACACCTTC. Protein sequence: CASSTTTGPGYTF. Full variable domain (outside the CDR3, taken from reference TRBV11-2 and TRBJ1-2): EAGVAQSPRYKIIEKRQSVAFWCNPISGHATLYWYQQILGQGPKLLIQFQNNGVVDDSQLPKDRFSAERLKGVDSTLKIQPAKLEDSAVYLCASSTTTGPGYTFGSGTRLTVV.

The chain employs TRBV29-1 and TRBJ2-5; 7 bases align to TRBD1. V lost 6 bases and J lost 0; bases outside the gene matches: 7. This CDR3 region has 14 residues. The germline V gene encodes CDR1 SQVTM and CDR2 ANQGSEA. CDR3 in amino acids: CSVTDRAHQETQYF. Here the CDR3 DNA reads TGCAGCGTGACCGACAGGGCCCACCAAGAGACCCAGTACTTC.

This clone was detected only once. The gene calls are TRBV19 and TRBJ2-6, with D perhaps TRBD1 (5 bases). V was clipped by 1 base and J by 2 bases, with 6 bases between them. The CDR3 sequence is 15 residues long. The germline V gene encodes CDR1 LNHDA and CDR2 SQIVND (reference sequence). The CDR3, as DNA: TGTGCCAGTAGTATAGGCAGGGCTGGGGCCAACGTCCTGACTTTC. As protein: CASSIGRAGANVLTF.

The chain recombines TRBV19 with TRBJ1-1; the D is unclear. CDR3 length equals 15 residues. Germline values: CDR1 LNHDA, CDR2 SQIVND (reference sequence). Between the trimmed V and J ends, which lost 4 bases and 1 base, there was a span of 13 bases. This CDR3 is CASSTPRFPNTEAFF. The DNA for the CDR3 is TGTGCCAGTAGTACGCCCAGGTTCCCGAACACTGAAGCTTTCTTT.

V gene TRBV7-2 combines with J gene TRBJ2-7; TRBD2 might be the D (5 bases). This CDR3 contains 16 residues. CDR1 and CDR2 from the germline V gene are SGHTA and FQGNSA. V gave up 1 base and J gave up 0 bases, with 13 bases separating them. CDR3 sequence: CASSLVGGQLSYEQYF. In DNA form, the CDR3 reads TGTGCCAGCAGCTTAGTGGGCGGGCAGCTCTCCTACGAGCAGTACTTC. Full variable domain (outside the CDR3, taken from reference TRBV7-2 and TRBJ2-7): GAGVSQSPSNKVTEKGKDVELRCDPISGHTALYWYRQSLGQGLEFLIYFQGNSAPDKSGLPSDRFSAERTGGSVSTLTIQRTQQEDSAVYLCASSLVGGQLSYEQYFGPGTRLTVT.

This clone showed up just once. The CDR3 nucleotides read TGTGCCAGCACCCTACTGGGGGTAATGAACACTGAAGCTTTCTTT. This sequence encodes CASTLLGVMNTEAFF. The chain has TRBV6-6 and TRBJ1-1; possible D gene TRBD1, 5 bases. The germline gives CDR1 MNHNY, CDR2 SVGAGI (reference sequence). V was shortened by 7 bases and J by 0 bases, with 15 bases between the two germline ends. The CDR3 is 15 amino acids.

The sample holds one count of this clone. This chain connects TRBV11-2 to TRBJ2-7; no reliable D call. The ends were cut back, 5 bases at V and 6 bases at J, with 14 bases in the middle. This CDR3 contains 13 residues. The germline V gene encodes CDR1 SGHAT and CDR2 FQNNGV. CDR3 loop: CASSPGEPAEQYF. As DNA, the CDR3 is TGTGCCAGCAGCCCCGGCGAGCCGGCCGAGCAGTACTTC. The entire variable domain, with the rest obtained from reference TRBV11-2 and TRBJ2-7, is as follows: EAGVAQSPRYKIIEKRQSVAFWCNPISGHATLYWYQQILGQGPKLLIQFQNNGVVDDSQLPKDRFSAERLKGVDSTLKIQPAKLEDSAVYLCASSPGEPAEQYFGPGTRLTVT.

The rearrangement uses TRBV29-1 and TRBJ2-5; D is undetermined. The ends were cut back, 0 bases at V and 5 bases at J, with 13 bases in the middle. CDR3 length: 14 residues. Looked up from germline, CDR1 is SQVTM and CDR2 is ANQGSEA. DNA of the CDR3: TGCAGCGTTGAAGAAGGAACCGTCGTCGAGACCCAGTACTTC. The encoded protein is CSVEEGTVVETQYF.

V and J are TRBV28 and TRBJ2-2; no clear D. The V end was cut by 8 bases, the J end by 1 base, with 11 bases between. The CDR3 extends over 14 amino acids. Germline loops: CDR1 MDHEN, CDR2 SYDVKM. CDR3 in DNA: TGTGCCAGCGCAGAGACTCGGAACACCGGGGAGCTGTTTTTT. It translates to CASAETRNTGELFF. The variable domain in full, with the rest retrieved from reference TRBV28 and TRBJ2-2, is DVKVTQSSRYLVKRTGEKVFLECVQDMDHENMFWYRQDPGLGLRLIYFSYDVKMKEKGDIPEGYSVSREKKERFSLILESASTNQTSMYLCASAETRNTGELFFGEGSRLTVL.

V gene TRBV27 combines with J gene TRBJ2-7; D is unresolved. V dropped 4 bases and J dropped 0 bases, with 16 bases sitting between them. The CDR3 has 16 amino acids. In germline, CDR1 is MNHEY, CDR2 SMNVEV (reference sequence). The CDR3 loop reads CASSSKTHGSSYEQYF. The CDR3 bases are TGTGCCAGCAGTTCGAAGACCCACGGAAGCTCCTACGAGCAGTACTTC.

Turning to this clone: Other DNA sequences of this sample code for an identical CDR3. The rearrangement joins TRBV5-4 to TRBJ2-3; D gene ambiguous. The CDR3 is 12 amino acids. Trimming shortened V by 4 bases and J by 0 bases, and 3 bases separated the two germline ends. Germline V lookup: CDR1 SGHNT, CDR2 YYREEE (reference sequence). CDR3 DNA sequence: TGTGCCAGCAGCCCTAGCACAGATACGCAGTATTTT. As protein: CASSPSTDTQYF.

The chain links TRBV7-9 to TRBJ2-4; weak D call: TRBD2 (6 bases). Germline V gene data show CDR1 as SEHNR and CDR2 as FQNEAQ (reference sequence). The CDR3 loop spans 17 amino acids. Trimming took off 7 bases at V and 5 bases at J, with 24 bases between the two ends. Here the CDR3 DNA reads TGTGCCAGCACCGGTGGGGGGAACACCCCCGGCCAAAACATTCAGTACTTC. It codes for CASTGGGNTPGQNIQYF. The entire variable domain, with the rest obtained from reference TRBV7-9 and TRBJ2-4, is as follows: DTGVSQNPRHKITKRGQNVTFRCDPISEHNRLYWYRQTLGQGPEFLTYFQNEAQLEKSRLLSDRFSAERPKGSFSTLEIQRTEQGDSAMYLCASTGGGNTPGQNIQYFGAGTRLSVL.

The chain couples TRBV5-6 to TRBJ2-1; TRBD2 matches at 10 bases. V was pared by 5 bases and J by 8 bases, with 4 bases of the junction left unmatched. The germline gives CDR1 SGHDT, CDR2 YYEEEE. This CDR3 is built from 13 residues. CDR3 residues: CASSFSGRYEQFF. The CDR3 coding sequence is TGTGCCAGCAGTTTTAGCGGGAGGTATGAGCAGTTCTTC.

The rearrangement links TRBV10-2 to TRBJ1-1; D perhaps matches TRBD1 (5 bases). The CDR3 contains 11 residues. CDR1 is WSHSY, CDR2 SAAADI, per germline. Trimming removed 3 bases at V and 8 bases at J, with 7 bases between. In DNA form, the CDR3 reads TGCGCCAGCAGTGACAGGGCCGAAGCTTTCTTT. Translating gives CASSDRAEAFF.

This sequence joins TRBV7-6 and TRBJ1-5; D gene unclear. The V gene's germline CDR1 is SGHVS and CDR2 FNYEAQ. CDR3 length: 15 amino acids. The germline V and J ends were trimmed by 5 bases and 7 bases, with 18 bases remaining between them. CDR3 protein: CASSPTLGRTQPQHF. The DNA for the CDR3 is TGTGCCAGCAGCCCGACTTTGGGTCGGACCCAGCCCCAGCATTTT.

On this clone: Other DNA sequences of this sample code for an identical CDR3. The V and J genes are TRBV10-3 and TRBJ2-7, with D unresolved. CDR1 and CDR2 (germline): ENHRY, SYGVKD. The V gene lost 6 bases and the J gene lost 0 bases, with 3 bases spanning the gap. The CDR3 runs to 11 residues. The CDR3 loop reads CAISDSYEQYF. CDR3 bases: TGTGCCATCAGCGACTCCTACGAGCAGTACTTC.

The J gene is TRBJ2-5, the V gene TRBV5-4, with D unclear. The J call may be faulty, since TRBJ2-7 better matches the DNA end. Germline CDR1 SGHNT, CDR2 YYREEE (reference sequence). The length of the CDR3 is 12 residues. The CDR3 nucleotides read TGTGCCAGCAGCACCGCCGCCTCCGAGCAGTACTTC. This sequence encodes CASSTAASEQYF.

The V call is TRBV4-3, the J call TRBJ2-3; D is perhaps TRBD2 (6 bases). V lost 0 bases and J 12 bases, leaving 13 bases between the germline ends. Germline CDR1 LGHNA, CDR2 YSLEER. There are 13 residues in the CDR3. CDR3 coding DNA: TGCGCCAGCAGCCAAGATCTGAGCGGGCCCCAGTATTTT. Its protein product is CASSQDLSGPQYF.

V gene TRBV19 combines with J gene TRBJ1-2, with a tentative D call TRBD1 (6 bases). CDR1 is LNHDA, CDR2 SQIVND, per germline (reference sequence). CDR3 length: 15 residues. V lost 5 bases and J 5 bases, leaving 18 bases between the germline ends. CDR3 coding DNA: TGTGCCAGTAGTCCCCGGGACAACGGATTATATGGCTACACCTTC. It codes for CASSPRDNGLYGYTF.

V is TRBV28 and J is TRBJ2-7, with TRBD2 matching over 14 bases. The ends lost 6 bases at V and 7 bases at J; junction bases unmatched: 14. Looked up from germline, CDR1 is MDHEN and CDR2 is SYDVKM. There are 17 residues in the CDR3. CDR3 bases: TGTGCCAGCAGCCCCCCCCCAGGACTAGCGGGAGGAAGGGAGCAGTACTTC. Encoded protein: CASSPPPGLAGGREQYF.

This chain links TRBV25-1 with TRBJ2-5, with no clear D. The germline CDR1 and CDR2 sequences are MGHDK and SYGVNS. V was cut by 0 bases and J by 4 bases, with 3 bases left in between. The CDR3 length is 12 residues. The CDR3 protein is CASSEYGETQYF. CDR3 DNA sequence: TGTGCCAGCAGTGAATATGGAGAGACCCAGTACTTC.

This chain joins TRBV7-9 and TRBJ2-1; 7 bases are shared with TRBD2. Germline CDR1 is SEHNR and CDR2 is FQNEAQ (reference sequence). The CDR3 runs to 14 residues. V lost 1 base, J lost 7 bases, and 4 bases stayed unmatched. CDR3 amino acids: CASSLGGSFNEQFF. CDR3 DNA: TGTGCCAGCAGCTTAGGCGGGAGCTTTAATGAGCAGTTCTTC.